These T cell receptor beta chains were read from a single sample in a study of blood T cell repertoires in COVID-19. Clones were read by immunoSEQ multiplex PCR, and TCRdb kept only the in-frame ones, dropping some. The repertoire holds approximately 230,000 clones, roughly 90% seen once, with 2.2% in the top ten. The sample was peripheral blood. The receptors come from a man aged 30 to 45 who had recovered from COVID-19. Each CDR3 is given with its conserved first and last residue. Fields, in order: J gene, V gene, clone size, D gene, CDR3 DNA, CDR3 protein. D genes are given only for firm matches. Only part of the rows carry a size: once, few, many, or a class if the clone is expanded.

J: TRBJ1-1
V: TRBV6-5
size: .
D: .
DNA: TGTGCCAGCAGCCCATCTGCGGAGAACACTGAAGCTTTCTTT
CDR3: CASSPSAENTEAFF

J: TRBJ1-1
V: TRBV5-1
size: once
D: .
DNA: TGCGCCAGCAGCCCGAGGGAGGCTGCAAACACTGAAGCTTTCTTT
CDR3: CASSPREAANTEAFF

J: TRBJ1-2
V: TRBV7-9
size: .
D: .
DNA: TGTGCCAGCAGCTTAGCGCCGCGGTTTTTCGATGGCTACACCTTC
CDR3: CASSLAPRFFDGYTF

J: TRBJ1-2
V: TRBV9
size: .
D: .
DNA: TGTGCCAGCAGCGTAGGTACCCAGGGGTCTGGCTACACCTTC
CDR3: CASSVGTQGSGYTF

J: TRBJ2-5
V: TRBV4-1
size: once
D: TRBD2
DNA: TGCGCCAGCAGGTCGTTAGCGGGGACTTTACTGGAGACCCAGTACTTC
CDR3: CASRSLAGTLLETQYF

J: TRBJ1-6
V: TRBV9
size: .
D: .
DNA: TGTGCCAGCAGCGTAGGGGGGGGCGAAGGGTATGGTTCACCCCTCCACTTT
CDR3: CASSVGGGEGYGSPLHF

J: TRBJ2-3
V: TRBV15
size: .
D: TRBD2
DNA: TGTGCCACCAGCTCCGAACGGGGACTAGCGGGCTCTAAAGATACGCAGTATTTT
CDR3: CATSSERGLAGSKDTQYF

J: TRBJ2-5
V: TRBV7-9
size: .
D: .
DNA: TGTGCCAGCAGCTTAATACCGGGGGAGACCCAGTACTTC
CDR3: CASSLIPGETQYF

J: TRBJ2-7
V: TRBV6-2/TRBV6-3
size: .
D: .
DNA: TGTGCCAGCAGTGGAGGGGTATCCTACGAGCAGTACTTC
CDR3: CASSGGVSYEQYF

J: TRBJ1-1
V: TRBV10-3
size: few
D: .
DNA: TGTGCCATCAGTGAGTCGGGCCAGGCCAGGATCACTGAAGCTTTCTTT
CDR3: CAISESGQARITEAFF

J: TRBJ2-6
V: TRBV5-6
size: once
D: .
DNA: TGTGCCAGCAGCTTGCTTCGGGGTGGGGCCAACGTCCTGACTTTC
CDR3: CASSLLRGGANVLTF

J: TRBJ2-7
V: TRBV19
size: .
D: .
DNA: TGTGCCAGTAGTATAGCCCCACTCTACGAGCAGTACTTC
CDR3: CASSIAPLYEQYF

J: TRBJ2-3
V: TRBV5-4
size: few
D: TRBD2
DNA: TGTGCCAGCGGCGGGGGTAGGACAGATACGCAGTATTTT
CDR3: CASGGGRTDTQYF

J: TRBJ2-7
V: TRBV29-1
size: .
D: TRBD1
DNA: TGCAGCGTGAAGGGACAGGGAAACAACTACGAGCAGTACTTC
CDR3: CSVKGQGNNYEQYF

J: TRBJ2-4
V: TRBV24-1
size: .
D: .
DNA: TGTGCCACCAGTGATGTTTCGGGTACGGGCAAAAACATTCAGTACTTC
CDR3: CATSDVSGTGKNIQYF

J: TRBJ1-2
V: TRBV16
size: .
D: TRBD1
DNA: TGTGCCAGCAGCCCCAATTGGACAGGCAATGGCTACACCTTC
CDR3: CASSPNWTGNGYTF

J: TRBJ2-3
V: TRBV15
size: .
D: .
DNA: TGTGCCACCAGCAAGACTAGAGAGAGGGATACGCAGTATTTT
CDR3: CATSKTRERDTQYF

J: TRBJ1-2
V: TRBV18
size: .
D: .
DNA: TGTGCCAGCTCCACCGGGGAGAACTATGGCTACACCTTC
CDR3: CASSTGENYGYTF

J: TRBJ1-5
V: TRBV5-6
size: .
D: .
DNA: TGTGCCAGCAGCTTTCGTCCGAGCAATCAGCCCCAGCATTTT
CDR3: CASSFRPSNQPQHF

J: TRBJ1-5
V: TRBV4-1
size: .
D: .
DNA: TGCGCCAGCAGCCAAGATCAGGATCAGCCCCAGCATTTT
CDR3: CASSQDQDQPQHF

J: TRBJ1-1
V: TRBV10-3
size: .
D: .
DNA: TGTGCCATCAGTGATCTGGGACACTCGAACACTGAAGCTTTCTTT
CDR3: CAISDLGHSNTEAFF

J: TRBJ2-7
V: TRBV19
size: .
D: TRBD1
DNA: TGTGCCAGTAGTACCGGGACAGGGGACTTTTCTTGGAAGTACTTC
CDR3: CASSTGTGDFSWKYF

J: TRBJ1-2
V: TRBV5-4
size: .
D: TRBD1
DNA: TGTGCCAGCAGCACGGCCGGGACAGTAAAGGCCTATGGCTACACCTTC
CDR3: CASSTAGTVKAYGYTF

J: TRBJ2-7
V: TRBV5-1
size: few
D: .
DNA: TGCGCCAGCAGCTTGACGGGGACACTATTTTACGAGCAGTACTTC
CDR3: CASSLTGTLFYEQYF

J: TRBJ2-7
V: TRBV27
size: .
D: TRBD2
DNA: TGTGCCAGCAGTTCCGCCCGGGGGGGATCTTACTACGAGCAGTACTTC
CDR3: CASSSARGGSYYEQYF

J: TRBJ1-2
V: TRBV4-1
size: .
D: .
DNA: TGCGCCAGCAGCCAACCCCCCGACTCCTATGGCTACACCTTC
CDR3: CASSQPPDSYGYTF

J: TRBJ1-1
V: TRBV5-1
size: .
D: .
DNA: TGCGCCAGCAGCTTGAACACCTTGAACACTGAAGCTTTCTTT
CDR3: CASSLNTLNTEAFF

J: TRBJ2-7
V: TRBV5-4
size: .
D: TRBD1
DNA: TGTGCCAGCAGCTTGGGGACAGGGTCCCCCTACGAGCAGTACTTC
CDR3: CASSLGTGSPYEQYF

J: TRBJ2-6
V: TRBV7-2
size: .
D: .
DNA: TGTGCCAGCAGCACCAGGGTCCCTGGGGCCAACGTCCTGACTTTC
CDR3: CASSTRVPGANVLTF

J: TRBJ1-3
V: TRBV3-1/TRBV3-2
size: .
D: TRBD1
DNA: TGTGCCAGCAGCCAAGGGACAGGGGAAAACACCATATATTTT
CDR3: CASSQGTGENTIYF

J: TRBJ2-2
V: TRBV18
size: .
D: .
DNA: TGTGCCAGCTCACCAGCGAGGAGCACCGGGGAGCTGTTTTTT
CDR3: CASSPARSTGELFF

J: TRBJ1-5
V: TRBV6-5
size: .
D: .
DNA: TGTGCCAGCAGGCAGCAGGCTCTTAGCAATCAGCCCCAGCATTTT
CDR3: CASRQQALSNQPQHF

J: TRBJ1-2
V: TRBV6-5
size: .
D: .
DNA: TGTGCCAGCAGCCGGTCCCTAGTACCTGTGAGCTACACCTTC
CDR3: CASSRSLVPVSYTF

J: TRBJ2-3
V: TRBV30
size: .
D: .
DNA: TGTGCCTGGAGTTCGGCGGAGGCTACGCAGTATTTT
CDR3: CAWSSAEATQYF

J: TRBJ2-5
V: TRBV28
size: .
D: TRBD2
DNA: TGTGCCAGCAGCCCCTGGAGCGGGGGACAAGAGACCCAGTACTTC
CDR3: CASSPWSGGQETQYF

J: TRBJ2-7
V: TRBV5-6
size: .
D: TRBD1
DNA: TGTGCCAGCAGCGAGACGGACAGGGCGTACGAGCAGTACTTC
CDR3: CASSETDRAYEQYF

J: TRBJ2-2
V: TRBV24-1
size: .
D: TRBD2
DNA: TGTGCCACCAGTGACGGGCTTAGCGGGGGGGCCGCCGGGGAGCTGTTTTTT
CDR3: CATSDGLSGGAAGELFF

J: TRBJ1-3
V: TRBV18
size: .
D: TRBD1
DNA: TGTGCCAGCTCACCGCCCGACAGGGAAGTGGCGGGAAACACCATATATTTT
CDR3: CASSPPDREVAGNTIYF

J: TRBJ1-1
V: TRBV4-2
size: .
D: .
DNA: TGTGCCAGCAGCCAAGAGACAGGCAGGGCTTTCTTT
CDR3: CASSQETGRAFF

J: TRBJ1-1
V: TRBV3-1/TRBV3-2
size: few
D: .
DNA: TGTGCCAGCAGCCAAGCCCGGAACACTGAAGCTTTCTTT
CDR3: CASSQARNTEAFF

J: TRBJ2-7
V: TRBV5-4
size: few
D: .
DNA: TGTGCCAGCAGTCGATTGGGGGGGGGCCGCGACGAGCAGTACTTC
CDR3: CASSRLGGGRDEQYF

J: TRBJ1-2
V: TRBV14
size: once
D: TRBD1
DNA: TGTGCCAGCAGCCGCTTACAGGGGGTCTATGGCTACACCTTC
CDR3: CASSRLQGVYGYTF

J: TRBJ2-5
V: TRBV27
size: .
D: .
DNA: TGTGCCAGCAGTTTCCGACAGAGGAACCAAGAGACCCAGTACTTC
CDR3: CASSFRQRNQETQYF

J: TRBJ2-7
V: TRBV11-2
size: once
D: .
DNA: TGTGCCAGCATCTCAGGGGGGCAATCCTACGAGCAGTACTTC
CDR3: CASISGGQSYEQYF

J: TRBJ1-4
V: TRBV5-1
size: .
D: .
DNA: TGCGCCAGCAGCTTAACGGTTAATGAAAAACTGTTTTTT
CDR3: CASSLTVNEKLFF

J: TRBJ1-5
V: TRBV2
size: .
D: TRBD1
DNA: TGTGCCAGCAGTGAGGGACAGGGCCGTCAGCCCCAGCATTTT
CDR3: CASSEGQGRQPQHF